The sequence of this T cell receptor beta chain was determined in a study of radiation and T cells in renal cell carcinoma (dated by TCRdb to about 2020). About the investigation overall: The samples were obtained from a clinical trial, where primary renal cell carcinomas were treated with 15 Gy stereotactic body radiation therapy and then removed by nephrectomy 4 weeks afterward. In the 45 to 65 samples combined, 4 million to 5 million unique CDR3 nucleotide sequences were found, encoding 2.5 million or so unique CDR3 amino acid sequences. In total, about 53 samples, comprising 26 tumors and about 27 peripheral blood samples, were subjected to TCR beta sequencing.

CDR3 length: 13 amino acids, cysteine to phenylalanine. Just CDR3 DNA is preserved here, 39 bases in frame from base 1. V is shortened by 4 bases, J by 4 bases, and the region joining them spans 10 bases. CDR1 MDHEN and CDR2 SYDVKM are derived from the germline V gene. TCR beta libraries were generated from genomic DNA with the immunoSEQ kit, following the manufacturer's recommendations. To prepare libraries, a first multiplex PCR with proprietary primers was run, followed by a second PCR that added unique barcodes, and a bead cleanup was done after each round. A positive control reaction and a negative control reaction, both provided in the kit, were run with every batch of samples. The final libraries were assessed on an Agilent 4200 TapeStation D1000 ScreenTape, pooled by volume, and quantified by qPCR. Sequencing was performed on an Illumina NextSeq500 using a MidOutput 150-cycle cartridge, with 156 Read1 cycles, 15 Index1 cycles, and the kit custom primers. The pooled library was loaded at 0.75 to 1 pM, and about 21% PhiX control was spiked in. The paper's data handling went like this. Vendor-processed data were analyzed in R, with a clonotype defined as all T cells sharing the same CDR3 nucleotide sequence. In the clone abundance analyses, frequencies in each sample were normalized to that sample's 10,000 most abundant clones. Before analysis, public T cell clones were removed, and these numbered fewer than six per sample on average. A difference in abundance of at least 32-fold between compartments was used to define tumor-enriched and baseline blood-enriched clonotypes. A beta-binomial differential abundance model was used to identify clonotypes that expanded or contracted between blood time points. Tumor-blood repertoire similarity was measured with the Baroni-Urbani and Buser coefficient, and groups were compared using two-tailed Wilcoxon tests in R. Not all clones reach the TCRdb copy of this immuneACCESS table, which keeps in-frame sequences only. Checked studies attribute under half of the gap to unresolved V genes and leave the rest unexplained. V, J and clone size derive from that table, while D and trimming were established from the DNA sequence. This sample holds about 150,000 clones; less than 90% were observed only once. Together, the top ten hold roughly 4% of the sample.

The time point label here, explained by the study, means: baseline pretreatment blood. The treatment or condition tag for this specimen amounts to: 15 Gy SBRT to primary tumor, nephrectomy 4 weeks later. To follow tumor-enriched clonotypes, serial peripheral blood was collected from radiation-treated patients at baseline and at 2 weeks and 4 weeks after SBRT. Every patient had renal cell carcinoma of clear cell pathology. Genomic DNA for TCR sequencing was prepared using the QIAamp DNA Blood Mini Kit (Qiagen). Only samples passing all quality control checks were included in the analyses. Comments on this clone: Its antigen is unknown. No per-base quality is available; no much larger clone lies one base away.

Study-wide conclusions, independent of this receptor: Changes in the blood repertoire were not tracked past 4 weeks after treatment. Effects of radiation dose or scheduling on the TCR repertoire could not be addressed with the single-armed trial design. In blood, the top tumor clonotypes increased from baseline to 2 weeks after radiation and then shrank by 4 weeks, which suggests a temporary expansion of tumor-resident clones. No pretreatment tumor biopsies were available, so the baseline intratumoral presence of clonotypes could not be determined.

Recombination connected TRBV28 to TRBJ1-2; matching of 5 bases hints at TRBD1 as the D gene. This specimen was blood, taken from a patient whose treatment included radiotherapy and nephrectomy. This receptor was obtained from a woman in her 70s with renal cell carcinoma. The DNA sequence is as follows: TGTGCCAGCAGTTGGGGCGGGGGCTATGGCTACACCTTC. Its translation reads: CASSWGGGYGYTF.